Detailed here is one T cell receptor (beta chain). What it recognizes is unknown. In the original processing: After removing out-of-frame reads, over 2 million distinct TCRbeta sequences remained. Assay: immunoSEQ multiplex PCR; the TCRdb copy retains only in-frame clones and omits some. V and J calls and clone size are as listed in that table; D and trimming were resolved from the DNA. The table has under 55,000 clones, about four fifths seen once. This entry is derived from a study of memory CD4+ T cells and cytomegalovirus serostatus. Overall study context: Of the healthy Belgian adults, 9 were CMV seropositive and 20 to 25 seronegative.

Study conclusions and caveats: About 40% of the roughly 150 known CMV-associated TCRbeta sequences appeared in CD4+ memory.

The sort gate was single viable CD3+CD4+CD8-CD45RO+ cells for memory CD4+ T cells. CD4+ T cells were isolated by positive magnetic selection. The germline V gene has CDR1 MNHEY and CDR2 SVGAGI. Trimming shortened V by 5 bases and J by 4 bases, and 15 bases separated the two germline ends. The CDR3 is 15 residues long. The source of this sequence is an adult in good health and CMV-seropositive. The sequenced sample was memory CD4+ T cells from blood. The V gene is TRBV6-5, the J gene TRBJ2-1, with D perhaps matching TRBD1 (6 bases). CDR3 in amino acids: CASSREQGWYNEQFF. DNA of the CDR3: TGTGCCAGCAGTAGGGAGCAGGGGTGGTACAATGAGCAGTTCTTC.